The 10 T cell receptor beta chains listed next were all sequenced from one sample in a study of shared clonotypes between healthy human individuals. TCRdb keeps only in-frame clones here, not all; method: immunoSEQ multiplex PCR. The table has a few million clones, approximately 93% seen once. The sample consisted of naive CD4+ T cells from PBMCs. The subset denotes: CD45RA+ positively selected. The receptor source for this set is a young man in good health. Some clones in this sample may be carry-over from other donors' samples.

Note on this clone: Other DNA sequences in the sample encode the same CDR3. The chain combines TRBV5-1 with TRBJ2-2; TRBD2 matches 10 bases. The CDR3 spans 16 residues. Germline CDR1 and CDR2: SGHRS and YFSETQ. V dropped 4 bases and J dropped 2; count of bases not matched to a gene: 5. CDR3 sequence: CASSPRTSGNTGELFF. As DNA, the CDR3 is TGCGCCAGCAGCCCTCGGACTAGCGGAAACACCGGGGAGCTGTTTTTT. Using reference TRBV5-1 and TRBJ2-2 for the parts outside the CDR3, the full variable domain is KAGVTQTPRYLIKTRGQQVTLSCSPISGHRSVSWYQQTPGQGLQFLFEYFSETQRNKGNFPGRFSGRQFSNSRSEMNVSTLELGDSALYLCASSPRTSGNTGELFFGEGSRLTVL.

The chain's CDR3 is CASSLGTGWAEKLFF. CDR3 coding DNA: TGTGCCAGCAGCCTCGGGACAGGGTGGGCTGAAAAACTGTTTTTT. The chain combines TRBV6-6 with TRBJ1-4, with TRBD1 matching 9 bases. Germline CDR1 MNHNY, CDR2 SVGAGI (reference sequence). This CDR3 contains 15 residues. V shed 6 bases, J shed 7 bases, and the junction held 9 bases outside the gene matches.

This sequence joins TRBV28 and TRBJ2-7, with unresolved D. The CDR3 covers 14 residues. V shed 3 bases and J shed 1 base, with 10 bases lying between them. The germline V gene has CDR1 MDHEN and CDR2 SYDVKM. This CDR3 is CASSLRVGSYEQYF. In DNA, the CDR3 is TGTGCCAGCAGTTTGCGAGTAGGGTCCTACGAGCAGTACTTC.

The chain is built from TRBV14 and TRBJ2-1; 14 bases are a match to TRBD2. The CDR3 is 18 amino acids. V lost 4 bases, J lost 3 bases, and 8 bases stayed unmatched. Germline CDR1 and CDR2: SGHDN and FVKESK. The CDR3 here is CASSLSTTSGRGYNEQFF. DNA for the CDR3: TGTGCCAGCAGCCTTTCGACGACTAGCGGGAGGGGCTACAATGAGCAGTTCTTC. The full variable domain, completed using reference TRBV14 and TRBJ2-1, is EAGVTQFPSHSVIEKGQTVTLRCDPISGHDNLYWYRRVMGKEIKFLLHFVKESKQDESGMPNNRFLAERTGGTYSTLKVQPAELEDSGVYFCASSLSTTSGRGYNEQFFGPGTRLTVL.

The V and J genes are TRBV5-4 and TRBJ2-7, with 8 bases fitting TRBD2. This CDR3 region has 14 residues. Germline V gene lookup returns CDR1 SGHNT and CDR2 YYREEE (reference sequence). The V and J ends lost 4 bases and 4 bases, in that order; junction bases with no gene match: 7. CDR3 DNA: TGTGCCAGCAGCCCGGATACTAGCGGATACGAGCAGTACTTC. Residues: CASSPDTSGYEQYF.

The chain carries TRBV10-3 and TRBJ2-3, with D perhaps TRBD1 or TRBD2 (5 bases each). The germline CDR1 and CDR2 sequences are ENHRY and SYGVKD. Trimming cost V 0 bases and J 6 bases, with 16 bases left between them. The CDR3 loop spans 16 amino acids. The CDR3 DNA sequence: TGTGCCATCAGTGAGTCTGGGGGAAGTTCACCGGATACGCAGTATTTT. This codes for CAISESGGSSPDTQYF.

The CDR3 is CASSAETSGRGRETQYF. CDR3 in DNA: TGCGCCAGCAGCGCAGAGACTAGCGGGAGGGGACGGGAGACCCAGTACTTC. This chain connects TRBV4-1 to TRBJ2-5; TRBD2 agrees at 14 bases. This CDR3 has 17 amino acids. Germline trimming cut 5 bases from V and 5 bases from J; bases unmatched to any gene: 10. The germline V gene has CDR1 MGHRA and CDR2 YSYEKL.

The chain joins TRBV15 to TRBJ1-1; no reliable D call. Germline V gene data show CDR1 as LNHNV and CDR2 as YYDKDF (reference sequence). The V gene lost 0 bases and the J gene lost 6 bases, with 8 bases spanning the gap. This CDR3 has 13 amino acids. CDR3 bases: TGTGCCACCAGCAGAGAACGGGGTCCTGAAGCTTTCTTT. Its protein product is CATSRERGPEAFF.

The chain combines TRBV9 with TRBJ2-1; D possibly corresponds to TRBD2 (6 bases). The CDR3 runs to 15 residues. Looked up from germline, CDR1 is SGDLS and CDR2 is YYNGEE. V gave up 3 bases and J gave up 5 bases, with 15 bases separating them. The chain's CDR3 is CASSATVGGHNEQFF. In DNA form, the CDR3 reads TGTGCCAGCAGCGCCACGGTCGGGGGTCACAATGAGCAGTTCTTC.

The chain has TRBV7-2 and TRBJ1-1; 7 bases are shared with TRBD1. Germline loops: CDR1 SGHTA, CDR2 FQGNSA. This CDR3 has 16 residues. The V segment lost 2 bases and the J segment 10 bases; nucleotides outside the gene matches: 16. The CDR3 loop is CASSLSTDRTGESAFF. The CDR3 coding sequence is TGTGCCAGCAGCTTAAGTACGGACCGAACAGGGGAGTCAGCTTTCTTT.